This T cell receptor beta chain was retrieved from a study of Graves' ophthalmopathy and Graves' hyperthyroidism. Study overall: The study drew peripheral blood at initial diagnosis, before any treatment.

This clonotype was counted many times. Its antigen is not identified. Study-wide results and limits: A classifier, a 13-signature model, separated ophthalmopathy from stable hyperthyroidism with around 88% sensitivity and 75% to 82% specificity.

Researchers took RNA transcripts and amplified TCR beta CDR3 regions from them. First-round RT-PCR used HTBI primers; second-round multiplex PCR followed. Using its own MiXCR run on the multiplex PCR reads, TCRdb lists one record per CDR3 protein. The sample has roughly 700,000 distinct CDR3 sequences; about 44% are singletons. Trimming cost V 3 bases and J 0 bases, with 9 bases left between them. Germline CDR1 reads SGDLS; CDR2 reads YYNGEE. The CDR3 spans 14 residues. The TCR originated in an adult man with Graves' ophthalmopathy. This sequence joins TRBV9 and TRBJ1-2; D not resolved. Sequenced material: peripheral blood. The CDR3 region has the DNA TGTGCCAGCAGCGCCGACCGGTCTAACTATGGCTACACCTTC. It codes for CASSADRSNYGYTF.